A selection of T cell receptor beta chains follows, all from one sample in a study of shared clonotypes between healthy human individuals. Using immunoSEQ multiplex PCR, the repertoire was profiled, and TCRdb retains in-frame clones only, with some absent. The sample lists millions of clones, more than 80% occurring once. Input material: naive CD4+ T cells sorted from blood. These receptors were taken from a man younger than 35 in good health. CDR3s include the opening cysteine and the closing phenylalanine or tryptophan. The D gene is left open where the match is weak.

j_gene	v_gene	d_gene	len	CDR3aa
TRBJ2-7	TRBV6-1	-	14	CASRPLQVPYEQYF
TRBJ1-4	TRBV7-2	-	15	CASSLVGGAYEKLFF
TRBJ2-7	TRBV28	TRBD1	15	CASLDRGTGGYEQYF
TRBJ2-7	TRBV18	-	14	CASSPPSSPYEQYF
TRBJ1-2	TRBV28	TRBD1	12	CASTTGVYGYTF
TRBJ2-5	TRBV11-2	TRBD1	15	CASSLDGTGPETQYF
TRBJ2-3	TRBV7-2	TRBD2	15	CASSPWASGGYTQYF
TRBJ2-2	TRBV11-3	-	15	CASSPGAANTGELFF
TRBJ2-5	TRBV5-1	-	14	CASSLGGIGETQYF
TRBJ2-5	TRBV11-2	-	14	CASSLVRDKETQYF
TRBJ2-7	TRBV19	TRBD2	17	CASSRGGFSLFAYEQYF
TRBJ2-3	TRBV18	TRBD1	15	CASSPPGTGDSTQYF
TRBJ1-1	TRBV7-2	-	11	CASSLRYEAFF
TRBJ1-2	TRBV19	-	14	CASNQLGPLAGYTF
TRBJ2-3	TRBV2	TRBD1	15	CASSGDRASADTQYF
TRBJ1-3	TRBV10-1	-	13	CASSSGSGNTIYF
TRBJ2-2	TRBV2	-	13	CATTGTNTGELFF
TRBJ1-5	TRBV29-1	-	14	CSVTTGSGNQPQHF
TRBJ1-4	TRBV10-2	-	15	CASSGQGAFNEKLFF
TRBJ2-3	TRBV5-1	-	14	CASSLQGITDTQYF
TRBJ2-2	TRBV5-6	-	13	CATSSSSTGELFF
TRBJ2-7	TRBV28	TRBD1	17	CASSSKGQGPGTYEQYF
TRBJ2-1	TRBV9	-	14	CASSVATELDEQFF
TRBJ2-2	TRBV9	TRBD2	14	CASERGGYTGELFF
TRBJ2-2	TRBV12-2	-	16	CASRLGRTGGTGELFF
TRBJ2-7	TRBV6-5	TRBD1	13	CASSRDRTYEQYF
TRBJ1-6	TRBV7-3	TRBD1	15	CASSFRDRWNSPLHF
TRBJ1-2	TRBV10-3	TRBD1	15	CAISYMTGPSDGYTF
TRBJ2-2	TRBV11-3	-	13	CASSLEQAGELFF
TRBJ2-7	TRBV19	TRBD2	13	CASRSGRDYEQYF